Below, 14 T cell receptor beta chains from the same sample are listed, as sequenced in a study of beta chain features in type 1 diabetes. The authors reverse transcribed all of the isolated RNA, so sequencing captured expressed TCRB transcripts. Clones were read by immunoSEQ multiplex PCR, and TCRdb kept only the in-frame ones, dropping some. Here the sample spans about 360,000 clones, roughly 12% being singletons. Sequences were obtained from naive CD4+ T cells from blood. These receptors were collected from a man between 18 and 29 years old in good health.

The rearrangement links TRBV6-5 to TRBJ2-7; TRBD2 might be the D (6 bases). V lost 2 bases and J lost 2, with 16 bases in between. Germline assignment: CDR1 MNHEY and CDR2 SVGAGI. There are 16 residues in the CDR3. The CDR3 region has the DNA TGTGCCAGCAGTTACATCTTTGGGACTCAAACCTACGAGCAGTACTTC. Translated, it gives CASSYIFGTQTYEQYF.

This clone was observed a handful of times. This chain connects TRBV6-6 to TRBJ1-5; D is uncertain. The CDR3 consists of 12 residues. Per the germline V gene, CDR1 is MNHNY and CDR2 is SVGAGI (reference sequence). The ends were cut back, 0 bases at V and 9 bases at J, with 6 bases in the middle. CDR3 in amino acids: CASSYSGMPQHF. CDR3 DNA sequence: TGTGCCAGCAGTTACTCCGGGATGCCCCAGCATTTT.

The rearrangement joins TRBV4-3 to TRBJ2-7; TRBD2 matches at 8 bases. This CDR3 spans 16 amino acids. The ends lost 1 base at V and 4 bases at J; junction bases unmatched: 9. Germline loops: CDR1 LGHNA, CDR2 YSLEER. The CDR3 is CASSQAPGLVSYEQYF. The CDR3 region has the DNA TGCGCCAGCAGCCAAGCTCCGGGACTAGTCTCTTACGAGCAGTACTTC.

Notes on this clone: Sequence at one end of the junction differs from germline and may be a read error. The chain joins TRBV2 to TRBJ1-2; D call uncertain. Germline-derived CDR1 and CDR2 are SNHLY and FYNNEI. The CDR3 length is 13 residues. CDR3 sequence: CATSDLGIDGYTF. Here the CDR3 DNA reads TGTGCCACCAGTGACCTAGGCATTGATGGCTACACCTTC.

This clone occurred a few times. The chain's CDR3 is CAWSVSGLGTEAFF. CDR3 in DNA: TGTGCCTGGAGTGTCTCAGGGTTAGGAACTGAAGCTTTCTTT. This chain uses TRBV30 with TRBJ1-1; perhaps TRBD1 as D (5 bases). Germline-derived CDR1 and CDR2 are GTSNPN and SVGIG (reference sequence). The CDR3 is 14 amino acids. V lost 0 bases to trimming and J lost 5 bases, with 13 bases between them.

This clone was recorded a few times. The chain links TRBV6-6 to TRBJ2-1, with TRBD2 matching over 8 bases. Germline V gives CDR1 MNHNY, CDR2 SVGAGI (reference sequence). J gave up 6 bases and V 4 bases, and 5 bases lay outside the gene matches. The CDR3 is made up of 14 amino acids. The chain's CDR3 is CASSLDGLANEQFF. The CDR3 region has the DNA TGTGCCAGCAGTTTGGATGGACTAGCCAATGAGCAGTTCTTC.

The V and J genes are TRBV19 and TRBJ2-1; TRBD1 aligns across 7 bases. Per the germline V gene, CDR1 is LNHDA and CDR2 is SQIVND (reference sequence). The CDR3 runs 13 residues. V gave up 10 bases and J gave up 3 bases; unmatched junction bases: 6. The CDR3 DNA is TGTGCCACCCAGGGACAGTTCTACAATGAGCAGTTCTTC. This translates into CATQGQFYNEQFF.

This clone has only a few counts. The chain carries TRBV7-6 and TRBJ2-5, with a possible D match to TRBD1 (6 bases). The germline CDR1 and CDR2 sequences are SGHVS and FNYEAQ. Trimming took off 1 base at V and 2 bases at J, with 11 bases between the two ends. The CDR3 is 15 residues long. The CDR3 DNA sequence: TGTGCCAGCAGCTTAGTGGACAGCCTTCAAGAGACCCAGTACTTC. Protein sequence: CASSLVDSLQETQYF.

This clone was observed a handful of times. The chain carries TRBV5-8 and TRBJ1-6, with TRBD1 matching over 8 bases. CDR1 is SGHTS and CDR2 is YDEGEE in the germline V gene. V gave up 4 bases and J gave up 9 bases; unmatched junction bases: 18. There are 18 residues in the CDR3. The CDR3 spells CASSPDRVNRGLRSPLHF. CDR3 nucleotide sequence: TGTGCCAGCAGCCCGGATCGGGTAAACAGGGGGTTGCGTTCACCCCTCCACTTT.

This clone was recorded a few times. V is TRBV4-3 and J is TRBJ2-3; D is undetermined. CDR3 size: 14 residues. Trimming removed 0 bases from V and 6 bases from J, with 10 bases in between. CDR1 LGHNA and CDR2 YSLEER come from the germline V gene. CDR3 amino acids: CASSQDTAQDTQYF. For the CDR3, the DNA is TGCGCCAGCAGCCAAGACACAGCCCAGGATACGCAGTATTTT.

This clone occurred a few times. The chain couples TRBV5-1 to TRBJ2-7, with 7 bases identical to TRBD1. The ends lost 0 bases at V and 2 bases at J; junction bases unmatched: 14. Germline V gene data show CDR1 as SGHRS and CDR2 as YFSETQ. The CDR3 has 18 residues. CDR3 in DNA: TGCGCCAGCAGCTTGGCCAATGGTTGGTTGGGACAGACCTACGAGCAGTACTTC. Translated: CASSLANGWLGQTYEQYF.

J is TRBJ1-2 and V is TRBV5-8, with 9 nucleotides matching TRBD1. J gave up 8 bases and V 2 bases, and 7 bases lay outside the gene matches. The CDR3 runs 14 residues. The germline V gene encodes CDR1 SGHTS and CDR2 YDEGEE. CDR3 DNA sequence: TGTGCCAGCAGCTTTTACGGGACAGGGACCGGCTACACCTTC. Residues: CASSFYGTGTGYTF.

V gene TRBV5-1 combines with J gene TRBJ1-1; TRBD1 is a possible D gene (5 bases). Between the trimmed V and J ends, which lost 0 bases and 3 bases, there was a span of 9 bases. In germline, CDR1 is SGHRS, CDR2 YFSETQ. The CDR3 extends over 14 amino acids. The CDR3 nucleotides are TGCGCCAGCAGCTTGGGGGGGGGATACACTGAAGCTTTCTTT. It codes for CASSLGGGYTEAFF. The full variable domain, with the rest looked up from reference TRBV5-1 and TRBJ1-1, is KAGVTQTPRYLIKTRGQQVTLSCSPISGHRSVSWYQQTPGQGLQFLFEYFSETQRNKGNFPGRFSGRQFSNSRSEMNVSTLELGDSALYLCASSLGGGYTEAFFGQGTRLTVV.

The chain couples TRBV2 to TRBJ1-5; 7 nucleotides line up with TRBD1. Germline V gene sequence: CDR1 SNHLY, CDR2 FYNNEI. The CDR3 loop spans 15 amino acids. Trimming at V came to 2 bases and at J to 6 bases, leaving 7 bases not matched to a gene. The CDR3 reads CASSELRGQGQPQHF. CDR3 DNA: TGTGCCAGCAGTGAATTGAGGGGGCAAGGTCAGCCCCAGCATTTT.